This TCR beta chain came from a study of PD-1 blockade in classical Hodgkin lymphoma. Overall study: Intravenous nivolumab at 3 mg/kg was given to patients every 2 weeks. General study points: According to reports, newly diagnosed patients had lower baseline TCR diversity than healthy donors, and relapsed/refractory patients had lower baseline TCR diversity still. Repertoire difference causes, possibly disease activity or prior therapy, remain undefined.

Note on this clone: Antigen unknown.

TCRdb keeps only in-frame clones here, not all; method: immunoSEQ multiplex PCR. The sample lists fewer than 100,000 clones; about nine tenths were seen once. Brentuximab vedotin exposure varied, and every patient relapsed after autologous stem cell transplantation. This TCR was sampled from a human donor with classical Hodgkin lymphoma. Specimen: peripheral blood mononuclear cells (PBMCs), collected at baseline.

CDR3 protein: CASSQAHNVWQYF. The DNA of the CDR3 is TGTGCCAGCAGCCAAGCCCATAATGTATGGCAGTACTTC. The chain has TRBV6-1 and TRBJ2-7; D gene unclear. V dropped 6 bases and J dropped 9 bases, with 18 bases sitting between them. The germline V gene has CDR1 MNHNS and CDR2 SASEGT. There are 13 residues in the CDR3.